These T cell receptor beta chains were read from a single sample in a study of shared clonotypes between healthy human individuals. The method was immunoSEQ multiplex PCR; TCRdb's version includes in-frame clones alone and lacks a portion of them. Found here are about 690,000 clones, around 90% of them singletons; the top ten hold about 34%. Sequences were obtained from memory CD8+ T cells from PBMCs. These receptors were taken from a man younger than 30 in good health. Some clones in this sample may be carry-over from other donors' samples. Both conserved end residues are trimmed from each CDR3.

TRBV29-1	SVLYPSYEQY
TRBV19	ASNGVRDGAYEQY
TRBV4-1	ASSQVFGSGSSSYNEQF
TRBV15	ATSREPPPYNEEETQY
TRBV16	ASSPTGRGELF
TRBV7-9	ASSLEGGYGYT
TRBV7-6	ASSQGGNTEAF
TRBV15	ATSRSGRFIYEQY
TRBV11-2	ASSLGTDHPYNEQF
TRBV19	ASSDVGIGDEQY
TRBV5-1	ASSPRQGNTEAF
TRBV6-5	ASSYSSGGRELF
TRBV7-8	ASSSWTGDNEQF
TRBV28	ASSRPGVWTEAF
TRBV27	ASSAVGSGHTDTQY
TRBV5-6	ASSFRGAYEQF
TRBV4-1	ASSSTQGLTDTQY
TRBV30	AWSVIGVEQY